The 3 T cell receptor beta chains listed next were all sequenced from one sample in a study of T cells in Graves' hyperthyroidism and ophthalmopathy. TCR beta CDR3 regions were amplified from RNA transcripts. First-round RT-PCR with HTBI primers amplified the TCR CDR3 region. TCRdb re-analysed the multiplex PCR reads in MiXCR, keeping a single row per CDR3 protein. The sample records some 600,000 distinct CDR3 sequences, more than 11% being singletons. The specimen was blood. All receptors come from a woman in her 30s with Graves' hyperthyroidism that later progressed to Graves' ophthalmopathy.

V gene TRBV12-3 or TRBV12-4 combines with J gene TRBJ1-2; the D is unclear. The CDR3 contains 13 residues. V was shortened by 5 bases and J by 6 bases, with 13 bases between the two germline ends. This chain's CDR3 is CASSPGRADGYTF. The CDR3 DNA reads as TGTGCCAGCAGTCCCGGGCGGGCGGATGGCTACACCTTC.

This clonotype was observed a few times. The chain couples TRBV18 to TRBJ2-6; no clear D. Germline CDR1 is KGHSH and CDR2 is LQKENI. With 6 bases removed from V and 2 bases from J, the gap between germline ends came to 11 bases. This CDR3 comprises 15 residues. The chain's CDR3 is CASSPVGPGANVLTF. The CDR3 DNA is TGTGCCAGCTCCCCAGTGGGCCCTGGGGCCAACGTCCTGACTTTC.

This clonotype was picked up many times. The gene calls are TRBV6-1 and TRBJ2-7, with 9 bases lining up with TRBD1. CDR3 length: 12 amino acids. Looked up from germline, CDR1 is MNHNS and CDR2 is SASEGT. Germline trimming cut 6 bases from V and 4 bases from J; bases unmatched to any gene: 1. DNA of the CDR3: TGTGCCAGCAGGACAGGGGGGTACGAGCAGTACTTC. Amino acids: CASRTGGYEQYF.